This T cell receptor beta chain was sequenced in a study of T cell changes during pregnancy in multiple sclerosis. Germline V gene data show CDR1 as SGDLS and CDR2 as YYNGEE. V was clipped by 2 bases and J by 0 bases, with 8 bases between them. The CDR3 runs to 14 residues. Sequencing used immunoSEQ multiplex PCR; TCRdb keeps in-frame clones, though not all of them. The table lists under 70,000 clones, roughly 94% of them singletons, with just over 2.5% in the top ten. The material sequenced was CD8+ T cells from peripheral blood mononuclear cells, taken after pregnancy. The clonotype comes from a female donor with multiple sclerosis, enrolled in a pregnancy study. This chain links TRBV9 with TRBJ1-1; weak D call: TRBD1 (6 bases). The chain's CDR3 is CASSVGTMNTEAFF. The CDR3 coding sequence is TGTGCCAGCAGCGTCGGGACAATGAACACTGAAGCTTTCTTT.